This T cell receptor beta chain was profiled in a study of immune characterization of retroperitoneal liposarcoma. One entry per CDR3 protein results from TCRdb running MiXCR on the PCR reads. The sample has fewer than 25,000 distinct CDR3 sequences; around 38% are singletons. The CDR3 loop spans 13 amino acids. Germline V gene lookup returns CDR1 SGHVS and CDR2 FQNEAQ. This clonotype is medium-sized in the sample. The source of this sequence is a male donor with retroperitoneal liposarcoma. This rearrangement joins TRBV7-8 to TRBJ2-1, with D uncertain. The DNA end is more similar to TRBJ2-7, so the J call may be wrong. Input material: blood. The CDR3 is CASSLAEFNEQYF. CDR3 in DNA: TGTGCCAGCAGCTTAGCGGAGTTCAATGAGCAGTACTTC.